This TCR beta chain was identified during a study of T cell clonotyping in hematopoietic cell transplantation. The table came from immunoSEQ multiplex PCR; TCRdb's copy has only in-frame clones and leaves some out. Seen here are around 37,000 clones, 95% observed once, and the top ten hold 0.95%. Trimming pared 1 base from V and 0 bases from J, leaving 4 bases between. Germline assignment: CDR1 SGHVS and CDR2 FQNEAQ. The CDR3 length is 13 residues. The chain recombines TRBV7-8 with TRBJ2-7; no definite D call. The sample consisted of peripheral blood mononuclear cells. This receptor was obtained from a man aged 25 to 40 in good health. Some clones in this sample may be carry-over from other donors' samples. The CDR3, as DNA: TGTGCCAGCAGCTTAGAAGTCTCCTACGAGCAGTACTTC. This codes for CASSLEVSYEQYF.